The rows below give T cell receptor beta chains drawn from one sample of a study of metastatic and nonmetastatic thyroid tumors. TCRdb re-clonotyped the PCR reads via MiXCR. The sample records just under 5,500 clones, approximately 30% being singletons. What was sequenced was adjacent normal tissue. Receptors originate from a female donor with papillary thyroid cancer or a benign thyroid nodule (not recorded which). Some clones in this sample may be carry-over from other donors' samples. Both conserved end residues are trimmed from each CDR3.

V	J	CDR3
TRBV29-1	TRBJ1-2	SVDSVWYGYT
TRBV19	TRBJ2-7	ASSIVIGNEQY
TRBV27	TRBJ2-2	ASTRRFRAGELF
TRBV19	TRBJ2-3	ASRQSGDTQY
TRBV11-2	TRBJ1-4	ASSWDNEKLF
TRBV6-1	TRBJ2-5	ASSEKRTVSQETQY
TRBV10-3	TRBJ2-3	VISVSGRVTDTQY
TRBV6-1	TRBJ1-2	ASSARTRGKGDYGYT
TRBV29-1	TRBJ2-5	SAVDVGLVTQY
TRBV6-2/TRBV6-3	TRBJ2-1	ASSSVRSSYNEQF
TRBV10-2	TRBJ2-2	ASSESRGAGGPNTGELF
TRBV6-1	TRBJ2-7	ASSMRAVDTYEQY
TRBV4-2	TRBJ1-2	ASSQDPRGSGYT
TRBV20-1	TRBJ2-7	SARGASGQTYEQY
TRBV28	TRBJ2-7	ASSFTSLSQGEQY
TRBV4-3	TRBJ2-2	ASSLGQGDTGELF
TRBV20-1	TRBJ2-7	SATGLAGPYEQY
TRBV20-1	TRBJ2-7	SAREGTGGGSEQY
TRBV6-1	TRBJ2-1	ASSTGLDQF
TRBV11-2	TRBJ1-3	ASSLVGRIIY
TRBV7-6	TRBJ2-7	ASSPTGRAELPYEQY
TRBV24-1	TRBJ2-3	ATSVHTDTQY
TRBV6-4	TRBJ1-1	ASSAEGGSLNTEAF
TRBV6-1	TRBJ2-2	ASSPGASTGELF
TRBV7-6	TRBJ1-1	ASKKTGTGTMTEAF
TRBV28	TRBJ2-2	ASSRTSAAGELF
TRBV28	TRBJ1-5	ASTPGTVLSQH
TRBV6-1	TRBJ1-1	ASSIWTGATEAF
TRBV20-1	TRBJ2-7	SASIKGRQY
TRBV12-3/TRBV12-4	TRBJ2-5	ASSLYRAGETQY
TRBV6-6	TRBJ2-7	ASSYGGGSEYEQY
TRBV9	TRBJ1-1	ASGGLNTEAF
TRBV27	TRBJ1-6	ASKAQGADSPLH
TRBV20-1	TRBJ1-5	SARGDFNQPQH
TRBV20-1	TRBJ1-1	SASGGAGAEAF
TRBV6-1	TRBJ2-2	ASSEGRVNYRTGELF
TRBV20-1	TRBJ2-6	SAKSYEGSSGANVLT
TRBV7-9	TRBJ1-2	ASSARDLDYGYT
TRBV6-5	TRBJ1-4	ASSYDGAKEKLF
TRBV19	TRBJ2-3	ASTLSWTAADTQY
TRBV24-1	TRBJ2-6	ATGTDVEANVLT
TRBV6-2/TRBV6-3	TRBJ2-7	ASSLDAPYEQY
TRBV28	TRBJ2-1	ASSLVLAGWPGDEHL
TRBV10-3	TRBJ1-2	AISEADRDPSGYT
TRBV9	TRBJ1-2	ASSAWGLPGAYGYT
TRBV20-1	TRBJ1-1	SANGCSGAEAF
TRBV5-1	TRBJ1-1	ASSSGTKGGEAF
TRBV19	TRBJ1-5	ASRTGTGWDSNQPQH
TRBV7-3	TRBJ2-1	ASSLIPPRNEQF
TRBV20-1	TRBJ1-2	SARWGQYGYT
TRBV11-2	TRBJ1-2	ANSLGEQGRLYGHT
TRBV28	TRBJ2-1	ASSFRTVGYTFGNEQF
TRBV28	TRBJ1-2	ASSLGGQSGTYGYT
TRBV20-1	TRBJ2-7	SGTDQLGSGRASVTYEQY
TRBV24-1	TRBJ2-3	ATRGQGLGDTQY
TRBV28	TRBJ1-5	ASSFLDRAGQPQH
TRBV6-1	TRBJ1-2	ASSGLVTDDGYT
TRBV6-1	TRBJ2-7	ASSESKYEQY
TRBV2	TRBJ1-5	ASSGGDSYNQPQH